This entry concerns a single T cell receptor (beta chain). Its antigen is as yet unknown. The source of the sample is a study of CD8 T cells in ankylosing spondylitis. Quantitative barcoded 5'-RACE was used to prepare TCR beta libraries. TCRdb redid the calling of the 5' RACE reads with MiXCR, one entry per CDR3 protein. The sample records about 420,000 distinct CDR3 sequences, approximately 20% being singletons. Whole-study results and caveats: Among TCR beta sequences, a motif of several highly homologous variants appeared characteristic of ankylosing spondylitis blood. Previous work reported some of these motif variants in the synovial fluid and blood of reactive arthritis.

The CDR3 runs 15 residues. Germline V gene data show CDR1 as LGHDT and CDR2 as YNNKEL (reference sequence). V was cut by 0 bases and J by 2 bases, with 11 bases left in between. Sequencing used blood, either unsorted or a sorted T cell fraction (not recorded which). The chain uses TRBV3-1 and TRBJ2-7; no definite D call. This clonotype was obtained from a male donor with ankylosing spondylitis. The CDR3 here is CASSQDRASPYEQYF. The CDR3 DNA reads TGTGCCAGCAGCCAAGACCGCGCTTCTCCCTACGAGCAGTACTTC.